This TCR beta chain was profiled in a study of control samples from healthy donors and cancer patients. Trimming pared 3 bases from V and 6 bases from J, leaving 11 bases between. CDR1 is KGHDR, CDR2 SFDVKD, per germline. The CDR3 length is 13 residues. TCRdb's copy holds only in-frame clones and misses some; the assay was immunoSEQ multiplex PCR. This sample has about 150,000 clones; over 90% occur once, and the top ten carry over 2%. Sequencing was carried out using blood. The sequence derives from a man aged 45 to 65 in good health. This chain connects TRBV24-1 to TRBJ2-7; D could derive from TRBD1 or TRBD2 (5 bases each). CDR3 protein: CATSDNTGLEQYF. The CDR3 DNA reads TGTGCCACCAGTGATAATACAGGACTCGAGCAGTACTTC.